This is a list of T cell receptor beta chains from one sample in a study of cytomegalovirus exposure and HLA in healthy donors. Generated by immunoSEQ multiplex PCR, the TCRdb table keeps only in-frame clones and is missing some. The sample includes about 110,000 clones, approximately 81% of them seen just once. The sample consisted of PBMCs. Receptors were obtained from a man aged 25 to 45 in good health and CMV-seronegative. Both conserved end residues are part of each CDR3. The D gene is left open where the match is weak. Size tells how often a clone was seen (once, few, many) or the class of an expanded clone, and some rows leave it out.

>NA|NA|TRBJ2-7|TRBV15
TGTGCCACACCCCCCCCACCGAGGTATCTTTACGAGCAGTACTTC
CATPPPPRYLYEQYF
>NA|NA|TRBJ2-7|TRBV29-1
TGCAGCGTTGAAGATCGAACTGTAAGCTCCTACGAGCAGTACTTC
CSVEDRTVSSYEQYF
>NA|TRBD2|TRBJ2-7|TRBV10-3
TGTGCCATCAGTGACAGGACTAGCCTATCCTACGAGCAGTACTTC
CAISDRTSLSYEQYF
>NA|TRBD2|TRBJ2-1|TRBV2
TGTGCCAGCAGTCGCCCATACTCAGGCGGGAGATACGATGAGCAGTTCTTC
CASSRPYSGGRYDEQFF
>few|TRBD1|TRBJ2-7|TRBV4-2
TGTGCCAGCAGCCAAGATGAGGGACAGGGGAGCTACGAGCAGTACTTC
CASSQDEGQGSYEQYF
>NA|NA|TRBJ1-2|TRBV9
TGTGCCAGCAGCGTAGGGGAGGCAGGGTTACGCGGCTACACCTTC
CASSVGEAGLRGYTF
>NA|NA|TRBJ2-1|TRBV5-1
TGCGCCAGCAGCCAGATCAGTTTAGAGCAGTTCTTC
CASSQISLEQFF
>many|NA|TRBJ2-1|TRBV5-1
TGCGCCAGCAGCTTGGCCATCGGCGGCGATGAGCAGTTCTTC
CASSLAIGGDEQFF
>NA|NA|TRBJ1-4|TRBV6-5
TGTGCCAGCAGTTACCTGGGGGGGAATGAAAAACTGTTTTTT
CASSYLGGNEKLFF
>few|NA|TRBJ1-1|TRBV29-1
TGCAGCGTTGCCGGGACTTTGGGGACTGAAGCTTTCTTT
CSVAGTLGTEAFF
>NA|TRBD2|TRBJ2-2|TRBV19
TGTGCCAGTAGTGGGAGGGCCGGGGAGCTGTTTTTT
CASSGRAGELFF
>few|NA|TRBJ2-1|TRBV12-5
TGTGCTAGTGGTACGGGTGGTGAGCAGTTCTTC
CASGTGGEQFF
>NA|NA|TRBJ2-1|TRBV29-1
TGCAGTGGGCTGGGTCTTGCTCAGTTAGAGCAGTTCTTC
CSGLGLAQLEQFF
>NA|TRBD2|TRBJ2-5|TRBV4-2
TGTGCCAGCAGCCAATGGTTAACTAGCGGGGAGGAAGAGACCCAGTACTTC
CASSQWLTSGEEETQYF
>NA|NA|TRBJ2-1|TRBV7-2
TGTGCCAGCAGCTTAGTAATGTACAATGAGCAGTTCTTC
CASSLVMYNEQFF
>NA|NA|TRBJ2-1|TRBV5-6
TGTGCCAGCAGCTTGGATTCCAGCCAGGGGCTCTTC
CASSLDSSQGLF
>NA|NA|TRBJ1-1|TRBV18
TGTGCCAGCTCACAGGAGACAGTGAACACTGAAGCTTTCTTT
CASSQETVNTEAFF
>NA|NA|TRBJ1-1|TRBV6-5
TGTGCCAGCAGTTACTCAGGCACAAGGGGGACTGAAGCTTTCTTT
CASSYSGTRGTEAFF
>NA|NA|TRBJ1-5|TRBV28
TGTGCCAGCAGTTCCCGATTCTATGTACAGCCCCAGCATTTT
CASSSRFYVQPQHF
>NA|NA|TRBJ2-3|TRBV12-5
TGTGCTAGTGCCAGGAACACAGATACGCAGTATTTT
CASARNTDTQYF
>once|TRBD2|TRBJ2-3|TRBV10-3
TGTGCCATCAGTGAGGCTAGCGGGAAGATAGATACGCAGTATTTT
CAISEASGKIDTQYF
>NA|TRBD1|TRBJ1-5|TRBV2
TGTGCCAGCAGGCCCGGGACAGGGGGCAATCAGCCCCAGCATTTT
CASRPGTGGNQPQHF
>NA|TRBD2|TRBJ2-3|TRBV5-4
TGTGCCAGCACCCGGGGGGCGGGGGGGAGTACAGATACGCAGTATTTT
CASTRGAGGSTDTQYF
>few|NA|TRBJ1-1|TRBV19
TGTGCCAGTAGTAACCAGGGCGCCCCTACTGAAGCTTTCTTT
CASSNQGAPTEAFF
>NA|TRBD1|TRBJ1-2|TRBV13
TGTGCCAGCAGCTCAAAAGGGACAGGGGGTGCCTACACCTTC
CASSSKGTGGAYTF
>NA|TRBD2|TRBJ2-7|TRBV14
TGTGCCAGCAGCCGCTGGACTAGCGGGACGGGGGAGCAGTACTTC
CASSRWTSGTGEQYF
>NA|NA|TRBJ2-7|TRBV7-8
TGTGCCAGCAGCCAACTCGGGGGAGGGGGGATCTACGAGCAGTACTTC
CASSQLGGGGIYEQYF
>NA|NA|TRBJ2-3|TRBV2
TGTGCCAGCAGTGAGGCTAGAGGAGATACGCAGTATTTT
CASSEARGDTQYF
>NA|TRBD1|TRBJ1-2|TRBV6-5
TGTGCCAGCAGTTACTTCCCCGGACAGGGAGGCGGCTACACCTTC
CASSYFPGQGGGYTF
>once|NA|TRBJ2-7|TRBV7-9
TGTGCCAGCAGCCTATGGGAGAGAGACGAGCAGTACTTC
CASSLWERDEQYF
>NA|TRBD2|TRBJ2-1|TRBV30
TGTGCCTGGAGTGTAACGGGAGGGCGGAATGAGCAGTTCTTC
CAWSVTGGRNEQFF
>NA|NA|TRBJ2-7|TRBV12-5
TGTGCTAGTGGTACCGGGCCCAAGGACACTTTCTCCTACGAGCAGTACTTC
CASGTGPKDTFSYEQYF
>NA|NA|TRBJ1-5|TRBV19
TGTGCCAGTAGTATAGTGGGGGGGGCAATTGGACAGCCCCAGCATTTT
CASSIVGGAIGQPQHF
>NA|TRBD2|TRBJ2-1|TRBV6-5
TGTGCCAGCAGTCAGACTAGCGGGAGGCCCCATGAGCAGTTCTTC
CASSQTSGRPHEQFF
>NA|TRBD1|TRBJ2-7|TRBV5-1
TGCGCCAGCAGCTTGGTCGGACAGGGCCCCTCCTACGAGCAGTACTTC
CASSLVGQGPSYEQYF
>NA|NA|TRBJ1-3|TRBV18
TGTGCCAGCTCTTCACCAGAGTCAGCGGGGTCGTATTTT
CASSSPESAGSYF
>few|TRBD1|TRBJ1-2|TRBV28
TGTGCCAGCAGTTTGGGGACAGCCCCCTATGGCTACACCTTC
CASSLGTAPYGYTF
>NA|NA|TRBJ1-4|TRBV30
TGTGCCGGGAAAGGGGGAGCTAATGAAAAACTGTTTTTT
CAGKGGANEKLFF
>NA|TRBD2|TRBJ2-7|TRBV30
TGTGCCTGGAGTGGGACTAGCGGAAGCTCCTACGAGCAGTACTTC
CAWSGTSGSSYEQYF
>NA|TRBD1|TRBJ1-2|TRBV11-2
TGTGCCAGCAGCTTAGTGGGACAGGGCTATGGCTACACCTTC
CASSLVGQGYGYTF
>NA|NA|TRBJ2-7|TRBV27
TGTGCCAGCAGTTTCAGTGTTTCCTACGAGCAGTACTTC
CASSFSVSYEQYF
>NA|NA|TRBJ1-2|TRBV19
TGTGCCAGTAGTATCCGGACAGACTATGGCTACACCTTC
CASSIRTDYGYTF
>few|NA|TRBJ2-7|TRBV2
TGTGCCAGCAGGGGCGTGGAGCAGTACTTC
CASRGVEQYF
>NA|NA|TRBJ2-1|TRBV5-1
TGCGCCAGCAGCCCCGGGACTGGGCCCTACAATGAGCAGTTCTTC
CASSPGTGPYNEQFF
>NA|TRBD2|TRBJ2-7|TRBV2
TGTGCCAGCACCGGGGGCGGGGGGCCCCCCTACGAGCAGTACTTC
CASTGGGGPPYEQYF